The sequence of this TCR beta chain was determined in a study of regulatory T cells in long-lasting Graves disease. Study-wide background: With positive TSH receptor antibodies and over 5 years of antithyroid drugs, Graves' disease was considered persistent. Points from the study as a whole: The persistent group shared 2,500 to 3,000 public clonotypes, more than the approximately 970 shared by new patients. Persistent cases of Graves' showed reduced TCR diversity relative to newly diagnosed patients.

This CDR3 contains 12 residues. CDR1 is SQVTM, CDR2 ANQGSEA, per germline. Between the trimmed V and J ends, which lost 7 bases and 5 bases, there was a span of 15 bases. Points on this clonotype: Its antigen is undetermined.

Noted time point: persistent/refractory GD, antithyroid drugs over 5 years with positive TRAb. RNA isolated from PBMCs was used to make the TCR library. Building the TCR beta libraries relied on iRepertoire HTBI primers, and CDR3 regions underwent Arm-PCR. In the source study's methods: The study identified around 62 TRBV and more than 11 TRBJ segments across samples. TCRdb analysed the multiplex PCR reads with MiXCR anew, one entry per CDR3 protein. The V and J calls and clone size come from TCRdb's table, not from the authors' own analysis. The sample has around 500,000 distinct CDR3 sequences; less than 25% are singletons.

Sequencing used peripheral blood mononuclear cells (PBMCs), obtained when the disease was refractory, from a patient treated with antithyroid drugs. This clonotype originated in a female donor with Graves disease. J is TRBJ2-7 and V is TRBV29-1; D is possibly TRBD1 or TRBD2 (5 bases each). Written as DNA, the CDR3 is TGCAGCGCACGTGGGGGTGTGAACGAGCAGTACTTC. It yields the protein CSARGGVNEQYF.